Below, 15 T cell receptor beta chains from the same sample are listed, as sequenced in a study of blood T cell repertoires in COVID-19. Repertoires were generated with immunoSEQ multiplex PCR, while TCRdb's copy carries only in-frame clones and drops some. Of tens of thousands of clones listed, about 91% are singletons. Sequencing was done on a sample of peripheral blood. The receptors come from a woman older than 75 with acute or convalescent COVID-19.

The sample holds a few counts of this clone. This CDR3 is also generated by other DNA sequences in the sample. V is TRBV19 and J is TRBJ1-1; D may be TRBD1 (5 bases). The V gene's germline CDR1 is LNHDA and CDR2 SQIVND (reference sequence). Trimming left V 5 bases short and J 2 bases short, with 12 bases between. The CDR3 runs 14 residues. This CDR3 reads CASSSYRGNTEAFF. The CDR3 DNA reads as TGTGCCAGTAGTTCTTATAGGGGCAACACTGAAGCTTTCTTT.

The V call is TRBV18, the J call TRBJ2-5; D is perhaps TRBD1 (5 bases). Trimming removed 3 bases from V and 1 base from J, with 6 bases in between. From germline, CDR1 is KGHSH and CDR2 LQKENI. CDR3 length: 13 residues. The CDR3 region is CASSPDIQETQYF. CDR3 in DNA: TGTGCCAGCTCACCGGACATCCAAGAGACCCAGTACTTC.

J is TRBJ1-1 and V is TRBV19; D is uncertain. Germline V gene lookup returns CDR1 LNHDA and CDR2 SQIVND (reference sequence). The CDR3 extends over 13 amino acids. V dropped 3 bases and J dropped 8 bases, with 13 bases sitting between them. CDR3 DNA: TGTGCCAGTAGTATTGAGAGAGGGTCCGAAGCTTTCTTT. Amino acid sequence: CASSIERGSEAFF.

The chain combines TRBV5-1 with TRBJ1-2; tentatively, D is TRBD1 (5 bases). The CDR3 consists of 14 residues. Germline loops: CDR1 SGHRS, CDR2 YFSETQ. V dropped 0 bases and J dropped 6 bases, with 12 bases sitting between them. CDR3 protein: CASSLAEGVHGYTF. In DNA form, the CDR3 reads TGCGCCAGCAGCTTGGCCGAAGGGGTACATGGCTACACCTTC.

This clone has only one observation. This chain connects TRBV5-5 to TRBJ1-6, with 9 bases identical to TRBD1. The CDR3 sequence is 15 residues long. Germline CDR1 reads SGHKS; CDR2 reads YYEKEE (reference sequence). V lost 7 bases to trimming and J lost 5 bases; unmatched junction nucleotides: 7. In DNA form, the CDR3 reads TGTGCCAGCCGAAGGACAGGGGCTGATAATTCACCCCTCCACTTT. Translating it yields CASRRTGADNSPLHF.

The chain combines TRBV15 with TRBJ2-3, with TRBD2 matching over 12 bases. Germline V gene sequence: CDR1 LNHNV, CDR2 YYDKDF (reference sequence). Trimming took 3 bases from V and 4 from J; bases not matched to a gene: 5. The CDR3 runs 16 residues. CDR3 DNA sequence: TGTGCCACCAGCAGGCCGACTAGCGGGAGCCCAGATACGCAGTATTTT. Protein sequence: CATSRPTSGSPDTQYF.

This chain links TRBV4-2 with TRBJ1-2; TRBD1 is a possible D gene (5 bases). Germline CDR1 and CDR2: LGHNA and YNFKEQ. The CDR3 is 17 amino acids. V was cut by 1 base and J by 6 bases, with 21 bases left in between. CDR3 nucleotides: TGTGCCAGCAGCCAAGGTGGGGGGGGAGACAGAGTGGATGGCTACACCTTC. Residues: CASSQGGGGDRVDGYTF.

The rearrangement uses TRBV4-3 and TRBJ1-1; 8 bases fit TRBD1. V lost 5 bases to trimming and J lost 1 base; unmatched junction nucleotides: 6. The germline CDR1 and CDR2 sequences are LGHNA and YSLEER. This CDR3 has 15 amino acids. The CDR3 coding sequence is TGCGCCAGCAGCTTGACCGGGACAGGGAACACTGAAGCTTTCTTT. Translation gives CASSLTGTGNTEAFF.

The chain's CDR3 is CASSRTSGSGVGETQYF. The CDR3, as DNA: TGTGCCAGCAGTCGGACTAGCGGGAGTGGCGTTGGAGAGACCCAGTACTTC. V and J are TRBV27 and TRBJ2-5, with 13 bases that match TRBD2. Losses at the gene ends were 5 bases for V and 4 bases for J; bases not matched to a gene: 10. There are 17 residues in the CDR3. Germline CDR1 reads MNHEY; CDR2 reads SMNVEV (reference sequence).

This clone occurred once. This chain joins TRBV27 and TRBJ1-1; TRBD1 is a possible D gene (6 bases). This CDR3 is built from 16 residues. V gave up 11 bases and J gave up 0 bases, with 22 bases separating them. The V gene's germline CDR1 is MNHEY and CDR2 SMNVEV (reference sequence). CDR3 sequence: CASRGRGRVMNTEAFF. DNA of the CDR3: TGTGCCTCGAGGGGCAGGGGAAGGGTCATGAACACTGAAGCTTTCTTT.

V and J are TRBV19 and TRBJ2-7, with a possible D match to TRBD2 (6 bases). CDR1 is LNHDA, CDR2 SQIVND, per germline (reference sequence). Trimming took 5 bases from V and 2 from J, leaving 16 bases between them. CDR3 size: 15 residues. The DNA of the CDR3 is TGTGCCAGTAGTCCTGCGGGTAGCGGCACCTACGAGCAGTACTTC. Its translation: CASSPAGSGTYEQYF.

This clone occurred once. V gene TRBV29-1 combines with J gene TRBJ1-1; 7 nucleotides match TRBD1. The germline V gene encodes CDR1 SQVTM and CDR2 ANQGSEA. The CDR3 is 13 amino acids. The V segment lost 5 bases and the J segment 4 bases; nucleotides outside the gene matches: 7. The chain's CDR3 is CSVWTGSGTEAFF. As DNA, the CDR3 is TGCAGCGTTTGGACAGGCAGTGGCACTGAAGCTTTCTTT. Filled out from reference TRBV29-1 and TRBJ1-1, the complete variable domain reads SAVISQKPSRDICQRGTSLTIQCQVDSQVTMMFWYRQQPGQSLTLIATANQGSEATYESGFVIDKFPISRPNLTFSTLTVSNMSPEDSSIYLCSVWTGSGTEAFFGQGTRLTVV.

The chain combines TRBV6-1 with TRBJ2-3, with D perhaps TRBD2 (5 bases). Germline values: CDR1 MNHNS, CDR2 SASEGT. The CDR3 contains 12 residues. The V gene lost 3 bases and the J gene lost 9 bases, with 10 bases spanning the gap. The CDR3 loop reads CASSEYTGTQYF. The CDR3 DNA reads TGTGCCAGCAGTGAGTACACGGGGACGCAGTATTTT.

The V gene is TRBV4-3, the J gene TRBJ2-7, with 7 bases identical to TRBD1. V was pared by 0 bases and J by 1 base, with 6 bases of the junction left unmatched. The CDR3 is made up of 16 amino acids. Germline V lookup: CDR1 LGHNA, CDR2 YSLEER. CDR3 nucleotides: TGCGCCAGCAGCCAAGATCTGTACAGGGGTTCCTACGAGCAGTACTTC. This sequence encodes CASSQDLYRGSYEQYF.

J is TRBJ1-5 and V is TRBV19; TRBD1 agrees at 8 bases. With 3 bases clipped from V and 3 bases from J, the junction kept 1 base outside the gene matches. CDR1 LNHDA and CDR2 SQIVND come from the germline V gene (reference sequence). This CDR3 contains 14 residues. The CDR3 DNA follows: TGTGCCAGTAGTATGGGACAGGCCAATCAGCCCCAGCATTTT. Protein: CASSMGQANQPQHF.